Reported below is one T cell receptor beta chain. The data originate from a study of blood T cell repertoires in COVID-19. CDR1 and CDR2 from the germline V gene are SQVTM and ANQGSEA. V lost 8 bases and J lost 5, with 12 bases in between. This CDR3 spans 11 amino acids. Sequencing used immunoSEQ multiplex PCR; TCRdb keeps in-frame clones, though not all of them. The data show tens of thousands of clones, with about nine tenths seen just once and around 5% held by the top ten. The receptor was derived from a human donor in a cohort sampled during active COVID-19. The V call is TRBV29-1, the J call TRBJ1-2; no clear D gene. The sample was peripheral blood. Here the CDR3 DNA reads TGCAGCTCTACCTCCACTTATGGCTACACCTTC. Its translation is CSSTSTYGYTF. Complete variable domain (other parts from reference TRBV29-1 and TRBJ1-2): SAVISQKPSRDICQRGTSLTIQCQVDSQVTMMFWYRQQPGQSLTLIATANQGSEATYESGFVIDKFPISRPNLTFSTLTVSNMSPEDSSIYLCSSTSTYGYTFGSGTRLTVV.